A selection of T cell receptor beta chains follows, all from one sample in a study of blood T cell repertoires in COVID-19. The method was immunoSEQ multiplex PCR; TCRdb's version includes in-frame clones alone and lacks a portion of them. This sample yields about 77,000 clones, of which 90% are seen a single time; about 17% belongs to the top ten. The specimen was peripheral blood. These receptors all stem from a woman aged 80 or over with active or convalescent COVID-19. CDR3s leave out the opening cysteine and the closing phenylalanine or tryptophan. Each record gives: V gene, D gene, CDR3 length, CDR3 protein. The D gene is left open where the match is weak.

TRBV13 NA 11 ASSLDQNTEAF
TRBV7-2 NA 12 ASSLVSVNSPLH
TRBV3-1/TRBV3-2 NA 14 ASSRRTVDMNTEAF
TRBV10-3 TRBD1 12 AISNPDREETQY
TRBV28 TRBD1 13 ASSIQGARTGELF
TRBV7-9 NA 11 ASGQSPGYGYT
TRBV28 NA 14 ASSLADRILHQPQH
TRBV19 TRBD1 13 ASSVPGQGNYEQY
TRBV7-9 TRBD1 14 ASSPKGQPNTGELF
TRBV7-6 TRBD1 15 ASSPGTGGLADYEQY
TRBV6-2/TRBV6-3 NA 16 ASSYWGGAPGFNQPQH
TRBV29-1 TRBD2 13 RVGAGGVLTGELF
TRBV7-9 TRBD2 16 ASSTWPGLADHTGELF
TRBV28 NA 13 ASTREGDGNYGYT
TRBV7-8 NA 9 ASSLNYEQF
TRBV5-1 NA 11 ASSLADYEKLF
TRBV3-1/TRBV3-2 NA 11 ASSFGGNTEAF
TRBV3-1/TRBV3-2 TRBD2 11 AISSGGISEQY
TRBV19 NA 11 ASSISGGQPQH
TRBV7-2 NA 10 ASSLGYYGYT
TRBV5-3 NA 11 ARSAYRDVIAF
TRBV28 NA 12 ASQEAGGSEKLF
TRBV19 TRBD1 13 ASSAPGQGATEAF
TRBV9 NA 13 ASSVDTRPNTEAF
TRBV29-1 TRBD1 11 SVIEDRVSGYT
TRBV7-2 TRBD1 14 ASSQPPGTGNRPLH
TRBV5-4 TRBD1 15 ASSPRGPTGGGNEQF
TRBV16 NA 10 ASSSLGHEQY
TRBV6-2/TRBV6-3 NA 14 ASSYGRTDANTEAF
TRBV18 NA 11 ASSPSAGVIAF
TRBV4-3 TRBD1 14 ASSQEEGQGATEAF
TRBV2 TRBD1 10 ASHRGLDGYT
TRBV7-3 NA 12 ASSPAGSGSPLH
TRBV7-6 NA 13 ASSWIPGARSPLH
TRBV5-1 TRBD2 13 ASSSSGGDYNEQF
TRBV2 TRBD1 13 ASSEEYRGGEKLF
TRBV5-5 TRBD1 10 ASSLTGSEQF
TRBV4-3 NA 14 ASSQDAHAVWETQY
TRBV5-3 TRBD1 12 ARMQGQSNQPQH
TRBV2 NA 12 ASSGQLQGGELF
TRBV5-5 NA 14 ASSLGTLINTGELF
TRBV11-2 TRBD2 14 ASSLELAAYQETQY
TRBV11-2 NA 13 ASSLAGRGPREAF
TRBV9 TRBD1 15 ASSALTGTGGNTEAF
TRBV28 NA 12 ASTDPQGNYGYT
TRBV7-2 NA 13 ASSSFPGLENEQF
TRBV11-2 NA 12 ASSLEGSNQPQH
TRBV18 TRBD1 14 ASSPRGTGNSYEQY
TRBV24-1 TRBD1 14 ATSDFPRGPYNEQF
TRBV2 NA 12 ASSAQGDWQPQH
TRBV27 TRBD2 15 ASSLSVAAGGTDTQY
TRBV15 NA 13 ATSKLANFHYGYT
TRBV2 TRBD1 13 ASNAGTGRTDTQY
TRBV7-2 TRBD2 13 ASSTGLAGVSAQY
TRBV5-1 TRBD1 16 ASSERQGIIANTGELF
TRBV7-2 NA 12 ASSLGSWNTEAF
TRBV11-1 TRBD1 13 ASSFATGTAYEQY
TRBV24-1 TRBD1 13 ATSDDGQGGQPQH
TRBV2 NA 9 ASGRNQPQH